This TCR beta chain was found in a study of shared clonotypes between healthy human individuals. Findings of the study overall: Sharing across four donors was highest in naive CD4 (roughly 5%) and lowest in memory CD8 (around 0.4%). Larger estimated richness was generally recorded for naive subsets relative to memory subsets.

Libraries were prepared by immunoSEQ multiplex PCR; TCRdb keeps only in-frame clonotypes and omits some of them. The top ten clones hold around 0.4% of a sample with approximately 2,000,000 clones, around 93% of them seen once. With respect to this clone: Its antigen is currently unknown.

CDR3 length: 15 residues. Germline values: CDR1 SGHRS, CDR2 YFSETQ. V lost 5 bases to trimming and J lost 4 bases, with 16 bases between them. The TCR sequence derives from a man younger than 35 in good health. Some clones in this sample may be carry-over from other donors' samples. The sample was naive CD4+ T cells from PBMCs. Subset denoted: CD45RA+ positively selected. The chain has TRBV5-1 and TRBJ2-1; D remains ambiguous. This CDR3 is CASRDLVTAYNEQFF. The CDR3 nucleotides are TGCGCCAGCAGGGACCTCGTTACCGCTTACAATGAGCAGTTCTTC.